This T cell receptor beta chain came from a study of cytomegalovirus exposure and HLA in healthy donors. Study conclusions and caveats: The study had only CMV serostatus as immune exposure information. TCR beta sequences reportedly predicted the HLA-A and HLA-B alleles of most subjects accurately. Associated with cytomegalovirus, according to the listing, were 150 to 200 TCR beta chains.

Details on this clone: Its specificity is unknown.

Germline V gene sequence: CDR1 MNHNS, CDR2 SASEGT. The CDR3 loop spans 14 amino acids. The trim removed 8 bases at V and 7 bases at J, leaving 11 bases unmatched. PCR employed 60 Vbeta and 13 Jbeta primers. The assay was immunoSEQ multiplex PCR, and TCRdb's table has in-frame clones only and misses some. Found here are about 200,000 clones, 70% to 85% of them singletons; the top ten hold 0.2% to 0.25%. The J gene is TRBJ2-1, the V gene TRBV6-1; 7 bases are shared with TRBD2. Sequencing was done on a sample of PBMCs. This TCR came from a girl aged 2 to 10 in good health and CMV-seronegative. CDR3 bases: TGTGCCAGCTCTAGCGGACCCTGGGGAAATGAGCAGTTCTTC. Protein sequence: CASSSGPWGNEQFF.